Only a few counts were recorded for the clone carrying this TCR beta chain. These data belong to a study of blood T cell repertoires in COVID-19. Across the whole study: Samples taken during acute and convalescent COVID-19 were collected in the United States, Italy and Spain. The cDNA or gDNA used as material had been derived from T cells, B-cell-depleted T cells, or PBMCs.

CDR1 MNHEY and CDR2 SVGEGT come from the germline V gene. The CDR3 consists of 15 residues. V dropped 5 bases and J dropped 0 bases, with 10 bases sitting between them. Per the authors' pipeline: For nucleated cells, counts were estimated from reference gene primer amplification. Repertoires were generated with immunoSEQ multiplex PCR, while TCRdb's copy carries only in-frame clones and drops some. V, J and clone size are those of that table, while D and trimming were read from the DNA. The sample shows a few hundred thousand clones, about 83% of them seen only once. This chain connects TRBV6-2 or TRBV6-3 to TRBJ2-2; no clear D gene. This receptor was identified in a woman aged 45-59 years with acute or convalescent COVID-19. The sample was peripheral blood. The CDR3 reads CASSQQITNTGELFF. The CDR3 region has the DNA TGTGCCAGCAGTCAACAGATTACGAACACCGGGGAGCTGTTTTTT.